This TCR beta chain was captured in a study of blood T cells in healthy people across ages. Study conclusions and caveats: It was the long-lived donors that had more naive CD4+ cells and higher diversity than aged donors.

The sample holds many counts of this clonotype. Antigen specificity is unknown. The length of the CDR3 is 14 residues. Germline V gene data show CDR1 as SGDLS and CDR2 as YYNGEE. Trimming took 4 bases from V and 0 from J, leaving 10 bases between them. Sample-barcoded 5' priming and a J-beta primer mix drove a second PCR of roughly 6 to 12 cycles. Each CDR3 protein gets one entry after TCRdb re-called the 5' RACE reads with MiXCR. The data contain around 670,000 distinct CDR3 sequences, about 28% of them singletons. Sequenced input: blood. This clonotype was sampled from a woman of 80 years or more in good health. This chain connects TRBV9 to TRBJ1-1; possible D gene TRBD1, 6 bases. CDR3 in amino acids: CASSPRQVNTEAFF. The CDR3 bases are TGTGCCAGCAGCCCCCGACAGGTGAACACTGAAGCTTTCTTT.